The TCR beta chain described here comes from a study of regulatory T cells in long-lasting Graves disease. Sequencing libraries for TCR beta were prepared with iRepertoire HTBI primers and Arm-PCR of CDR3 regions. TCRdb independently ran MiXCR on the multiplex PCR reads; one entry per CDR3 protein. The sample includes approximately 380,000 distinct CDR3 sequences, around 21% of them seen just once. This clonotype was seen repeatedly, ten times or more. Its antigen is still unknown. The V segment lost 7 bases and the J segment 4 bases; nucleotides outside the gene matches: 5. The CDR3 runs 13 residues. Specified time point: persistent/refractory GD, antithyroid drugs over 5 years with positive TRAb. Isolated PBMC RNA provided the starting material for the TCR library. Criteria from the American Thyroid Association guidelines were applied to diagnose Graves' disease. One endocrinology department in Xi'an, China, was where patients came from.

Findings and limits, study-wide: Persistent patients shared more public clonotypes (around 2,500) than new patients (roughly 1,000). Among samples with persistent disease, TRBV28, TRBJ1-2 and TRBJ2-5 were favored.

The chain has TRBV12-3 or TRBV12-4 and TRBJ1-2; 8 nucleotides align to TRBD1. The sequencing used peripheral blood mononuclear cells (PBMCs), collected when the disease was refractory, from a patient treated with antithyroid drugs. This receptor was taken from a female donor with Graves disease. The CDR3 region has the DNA TGTGCCAGCACGTCAGGGGGCGGCTATGGCTACACCTTC. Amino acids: CASTSGGGYGYTF.